This T cell receptor beta chain derives from a study of T cell responses to AZD1222 COVID-19 vaccine. Method: immunoSEQ multiplex PCR; TCRdb's copy keeps in-frame clones and lacks some. Of 140,000 or so clones in the sample, around 83% were seen once. Findings and caveats of the study: Increases in Spike-specific TCR breadth and depth were seen after two AZD1222 doses.

This clone was seen a handful of times. Its specificity is unknown. The specimen comprised peripheral blood, sampled 28 days after the second AZD1222 dose. The TCR was taken from an adult who received the AZD1222 COVID-19 vaccine.

CDR3 loop: CASSQGGGVLALHF. As DNA, the CDR3 is TGTGCCAGCAGCCAAGGGGGGGGCGTTTTGGCCCTCCACTTT. This chain connects TRBV14 to TRBJ1-6; possible D gene TRBD1, 6 bases. There are 14 residues in the CDR3. The V and J ends lost 1 base and 14 bases respectively, with 15 bases between them. Germline CDR1 SGHDN, CDR2 FVKESK.